Listed here are 2 T cell receptor beta chains from one sample, sequenced in a study of shared clonotypes between healthy human individuals (TCRdb year 2020). CD8 naive samples were obtained by positive selection for CCR7 among CD45RO-negative cells, yielding a CD45RA+CCR7+ population from which TemRA cells were excluded. Preparation of the library involved the immunoSEQ multiplex PCR assay. Held by TCRdb, this immuneACCESS table contains in-frame sequences only and omits some clones. Under half of the omission traces to an unresolved V gene where checked; the cause of the rest is unknown. The sample table contains about 800,000 clones; only one count was recorded for 90% to 98% of them. The ten largest clones take up under 0.25% of the sample. The sample taken for sequencing was naive CD8+ T cells sorted from blood. What this sample's cell subset or site label stands for: CD45RA+CCR7+. The source of these receptors is a young man in good health.

The chain joins TRBV5-1 to TRBJ2-1; tentatively, D is TRBD1 (5 bases). V lost 0 bases, J lost 0 bases, and 13 bases lay in between. Per germline, CDR1 SGHRS and CDR2 YFSETQ. The CDR3 is made up of 17 amino acids. CDR3 loop: CASSLGEQASSYNEQFF. Written as DNA, the CDR3 is TGCGCCAGCAGCTTGGGGGAACAGGCGAGCTCCTACAATGAGCAGTTCTTC.

The V and J genes are TRBV9 and TRBJ2-1; tentative D call: TRBD1 (5 bases). V was clipped by 4 bases and J by 9 bases, with 11 bases between them. This CDR3 spans 12 amino acids. Germline V gene data show CDR1 as SGDLS and CDR2 as YYNGEE. CDR3 nucleotides: TGTGCCAGCAGCAAGGGGTTTACTGAGCAGTTCTTC. The encoded protein is CASSKGFTEQFF.